The sequence of this T cell receptor (beta chain) was determined in a study of PD-1 blockade in classical Hodgkin lymphoma. Whole-study context: It was nivolumab at 3 mg/kg, given intravenously every 2 weeks, that patients received.

In germline, CDR1 is SGDLS, CDR2 YYNGEE. The CDR3 consists of 13 residues. With 3 bases removed from V and 6 bases from J, the gap between germline ends came to 11 bases. Time point noted: cycle 4 day 1 (C4D1), after less than seven weeks of nivolumab. Every patient had relapsed following autologous stem cell transplantation, and cohorts differed in brentuximab vedotin exposure. Produced via immunoSEQ multiplex PCR; TCRdb's table is partial and in-frame only. Counted here are about 7,600 clones, around three quarters occurring once; the ten biggest clones make up 40% to 55%. This rearrangement joins TRBV9 to TRBJ2-3; a weak D match, TRBD2 (6 bases). This receptor was identified in a human donor with classical Hodgkin lymphoma. Sequenced here: peripheral blood mononuclear cells (PBMCs), sampled before the fourth cycle of nivolumab. CDR3 bases: TGTGCCAGCAGCGCGGGGACTGGGGATACGCAGTATTTT. It encodes CASSAGTGDTQYF.